What follows are 5 T cell receptor beta chains derived from one specimen sequenced in a study of OX40 agonist ivuxolimab in advanced cancers. Assay used: immunoSEQ multiplex PCR; TCRdb lists only in-frame clones, some missing. Among about 73,000 clones listed, about 86% were seen once. Sequencing was performed on CD4+ or CD8+ T cells sorted from blood, taken in a trial of the OX40 agonist ivuxolimab. The source of these receptors is an adult with an advanced solid tumor such as melanoma, head and neck, liver or kidney cancer.

The rearrangement uses TRBV5-4 and TRBJ1-2; no clear D. Trimming pared 4 bases from V and 5 bases from J, leaving 18 bases between. Germline values: CDR1 SGHNT, CDR2 YYREEE (reference sequence). The length of the CDR3 is 15 residues. As DNA, the CDR3 is TGTGCCAGCAGCCGGACGGAGGCTAACGTGTATGGCTACACCTTC. Protein: CASSRTEANVYGYTF.

The chain has TRBV15 and TRBJ1-5; D gene uncertain. V lost 0 bases, J lost 1 base, and 10 bases lay in between. This CDR3 comprises 16 residues. The germline gives CDR1 LNHNV, CDR2 YYDKDF (reference sequence). CDR3 loop: CATSRDRASSNQPQHF. The CDR3 DNA reads TGTGCCACCAGCAGAGATCGGGCGTCGAGCAATCAGCCCCAGCATTTT. Using reference TRBV15 and TRBJ1-5 for the parts outside the CDR3, the full variable domain is DAMVIQNPRYQVTQFGKPVTLSCSQTLNHNVMYWYQQKSSQAPKLLFHYYDKDFNNEADTPDNFQSRRPNTSFCFLDIRSPGLGDTAMYLCATSRDRASSNQPQHFGDGTRLSIL.

The chain employs TRBV5-1 and TRBJ2-2, with a weak D call TRBD1 (6 bases). The CDR3 consists of 15 residues. Germline loops: CDR1 SGHRS, CDR2 YFSETQ. The V and J ends lost 1 base and 7 bases respectively, with 14 bases between them. The CDR3 is CASSLIAGAGGELFF. CDR3 nucleotide sequence: TGCGCCAGCAGCTTGATCGCAGGGGCGGGCGGGGAGCTGTTTTTT. The full variable domain, its missing parts supplied by reference TRBV5-1 and TRBJ2-2, is KAGVTQTPRYLIKTRGQQVTLSCSPISGHRSVSWYQQTPGQGLQFLFEYFSETQRNKGNFPGRFSGRQFSNSRSEMNVSTLELGDSALYLCASSLIAGAGGELFFGEGSRLTVL.

The rearrangement links TRBV5-1 to TRBJ2-1; tentatively, D is TRBD2 (6 bases). The V end lost 3 bases, the J end lost 8 bases, and 21 bases lay between the germline ends. This CDR3 has 16 amino acids. CDR1 and CDR2 from the germline V gene are SGHRS and YFSETQ. The DNA for the CDR3 is TGCGCCAGCAGCTCGCAGGGACTTCCCTACGGGCATGAGCAGTTCTTC. This translates into CASSSQGLPYGHEQFF.

The chain employs TRBV5-8 and TRBJ2-2; 7 bases are shared with TRBD1. J was trimmed by 0 bases and V by 4 bases; bases with no gene match: 3. The CDR3 is 15 residues long. CDR1 is SGHTS, CDR2 YDEGEE, per germline. The DNA of the CDR3 is TGTGCCAGCAGCCCGGGACAGACGAACACCGGGGAGCTGTTTTTT. Amino acids: CASSPGQTNTGELFF.